The 2 T cell receptor beta chains listed next were all sequenced from one sample in a study of blood T cell repertoires in COVID-19. The repertoire was sequenced with immunoSEQ multiplex PCR; TCRdb's copy has only in-frame clones and lacks some. In the table there are 130,000 to 150,000 clones, roughly 87% of which are singletons. The specimen was peripheral blood. The source of these receptors is a human donor in a cohort sampled during active COVID-19.

V gene TRBV6-5 combines with J gene TRBJ2-1, with 12 bases lining up with TRBD2. The germline V gene encodes CDR1 MNHEY and CDR2 SVGAGI. V lost 6 bases to trimming and J lost 4 bases; unmatched junction nucleotides: 4. CDR3 size: 15 residues. The CDR3 protein is CASSPGTSGYNEQFF. The CDR3 DNA follows: TGTGCCAGCAGCCCAGGGACTAGCGGGTACAATGAGCAGTTCTTC.

This clone was counted a single time. The V call is TRBV29-1, the J call TRBJ1-3; 7 bases are a match to TRBD1. The CDR3 contains 14 residues. Looked up from germline, CDR1 is SQVTM and CDR2 is ANQGSEA. Unmatched junction bases numbered 7, after V lost 5 bases and J lost 3 bases. The CDR3 DNA reads TGCAGCGTTAGACAGGGCCCGGGTGGAAACACCATATATTTT. It encodes CSVRQGPGGNTIYF.